This T cell receptor beta chain comes out of a study of T cell responses to AZD1222 COVID-19 vaccine. Study-wide results and limits: Epitopes outside B.1.351 and B.1.1.7 mutated regions reportedly drew nearly half of spike TCRs. Increases in Spike-specific TCR breadth and depth were seen after two AZD1222 doses.

The method was immunoSEQ multiplex PCR; TCRdb's version includes in-frame clones alone and lacks a portion of them. The sample records roughly 120,000 clones, just over 85% being singletons. Concerning this clone: Its antigen is as yet unknown.

The clonotype comes from an adult in good health. Sequencing was performed on peripheral blood, taken on day 0 of MenACWY control vaccination.

CDR3 region: CASSQGHANEKLFF. The CDR3, as DNA: TGCGCCAGCAGCCAAGGACATGCTAATGAAAAACTGTTTTTT. This sequence joins TRBV4-1 and TRBJ1-4; D gene unclear. The germline CDR1 and CDR2 sequences are MGHRA and YSYEKL. V was pared by 1 base and J by 3 bases, with 6 bases between. The CDR3 length is 14 residues.